This TCR beta chain derives from a study of molecular identifiers for immune sequencing clone quantification. The V and J ends lost 5 bases and 3 bases respectively, with 16 bases between them. This CDR3 contains 15 residues. Per germline, CDR1 SGHDT and CDR2 YYEEEE. In this sample, this clonotype turned up many times. What it recognizes is unknown. Previously described methods with listed TCR primers produced the bulk TCR libraries. TCRdb re-called the PCR reads with MiXCR, one entry per CDR3 protein. The sample yields about 100,000 distinct CDR3 sequences, 36% seen once. Findings and caveats of the study: Barcode sharing among identical TCR molecules could make large clones appear smaller.

Sorted naive CD8 T cells, about 17,000 to 1,000,000, were sequenced from 10%, 30% or 50% RNA. Naive CD8 T cells were FACS-sorted by CD8+CD4-CCR7+CD45RA+ markers. V usage is TRBV5-6 and J usage is TRBJ2-3; possibly TRBD2 for D (6 bases). Specimen: naive CD8+ T cells from blood, with Jurkat cell RNA spiked in. Documented subset: FACS-sorted CD8+CD4-CCR7+CD45RA+ naive T cells. The clonotype originates from a human donor in good health. Some libraries in this study had Jurkat cell RNA spiked in. In DNA, the CDR3 is TGTGCCAGCAGTCTCGGGGGTGCGGGGACAGATACGCAGTATTTT. Encoded protein: CASSLGGAGTDTQYF.